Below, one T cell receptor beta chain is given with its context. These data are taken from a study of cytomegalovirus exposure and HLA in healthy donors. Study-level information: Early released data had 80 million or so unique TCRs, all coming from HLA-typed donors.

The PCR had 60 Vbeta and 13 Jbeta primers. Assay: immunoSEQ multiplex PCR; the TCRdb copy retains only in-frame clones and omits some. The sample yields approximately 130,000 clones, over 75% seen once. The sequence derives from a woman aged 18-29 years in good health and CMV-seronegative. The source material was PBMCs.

This CDR3 is CASSGGQVPSYEQYF. Written as DNA, the CDR3 is TGTGCCAGCAGTGGCGGACAGGTCCCTTCCTACGAGCAGTACTTC. The chain couples TRBV6-5 to TRBJ2-7; 7 nucleotides line up with TRBD1. Germline lookup yields CDR1 MNHEY and CDR2 SVGAGI. The trim removed 5 bases at V and 1 base at J, leaving 8 bases unmatched. This CDR3 is built from 15 residues.